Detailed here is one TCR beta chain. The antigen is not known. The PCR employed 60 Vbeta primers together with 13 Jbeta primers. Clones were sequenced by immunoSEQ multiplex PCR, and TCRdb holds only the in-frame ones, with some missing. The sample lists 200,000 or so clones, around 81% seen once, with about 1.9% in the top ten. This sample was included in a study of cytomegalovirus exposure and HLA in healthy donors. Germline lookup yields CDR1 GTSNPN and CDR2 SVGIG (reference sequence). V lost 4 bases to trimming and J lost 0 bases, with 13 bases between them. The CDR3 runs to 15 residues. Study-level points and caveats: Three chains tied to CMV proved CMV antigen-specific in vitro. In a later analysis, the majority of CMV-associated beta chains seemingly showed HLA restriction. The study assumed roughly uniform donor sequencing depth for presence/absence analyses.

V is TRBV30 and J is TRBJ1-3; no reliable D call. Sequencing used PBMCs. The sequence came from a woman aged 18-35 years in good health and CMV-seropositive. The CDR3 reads CAWTATVYSGNTIYF. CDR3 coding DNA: TGTGCCTGGACCGCTACGGTGTACTCTGGAAACACCATATATTTT. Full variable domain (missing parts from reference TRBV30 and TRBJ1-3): SQTIHQWPATLVQPVGSPLSLECTVEGTSNPNLYWYRQAAGRGLQLLFYSVGIGQISSEVPQNLSASRPQDRQFILSSKKLLLSDSGFYLCAWTATVYSGNTIYFGEGSWLTVV.